The sequence of this TCR beta chain was determined in a study of CD4 T cell repertoires in COVID-19. Broader study findings: Several top expanded SARS-CoV-2-reactive clonotypes were shared by two or three memory subsets. SARS-CoV and/or HKU1 spike cultures shared between 7 and 25% of SARS-CoV-2 clonotypes.

CDR1 SGHDN and CDR2 FVKESK come from the germline V gene. The CDR3 sequence is 12 residues long. V dropped 0 bases and J dropped 8 bases, with 7 bases sitting between them. Worth noting for this clone: Its antigen is unknown.

The memory T cells were sequenced right after ex vivo isolation, without culture. Profiled with immunoSEQ multiplex PCR; TCRdb holds only in-frame clones, not every one. The sample has some 71,000 clones; roughly 85% are singletons. V and J are TRBV14 and TRBJ1-2; D remains ambiguous. The sequencing used CD4+ T cells from peripheral blood, collected after recovery from COVID-19. The clonotype comes from a human donor who had COVID-19. The CDR3 nucleotides are TGTGCCAGCAGCCAAGATCTTTGGGGCTACACCTTC. Translation: CASSQDLWGYTF.